A single sample is the source of the 14 T cell receptor beta chains below, sequenced in a study of cytomegalovirus exposure and HLA in healthy donors listed by TCRdb under 2017. The method was the immunoSEQ multiplex PCR assay. The multiplex PCR relied on a mix of 60 forward primers for TCR Vbeta segments and 13 reverse primers for TCR Jbeta segments. The table comes from immuneACCESS by way of TCRdb, which keeps in-frame sequences with V and J called. Part of the clones is missing from these tables; in studies checked, under half for an unresolved V gene and the rest for unknown reasons. The sample data list 150,000 to 200,000 clones, and approximately 85% of these were observed just once. The ten largest clones add up to roughly 5% of the sample. The material sequenced was PBMCs. These receptors originate from a girl aged 5 to 17 in good health and CMV-seropositive.

The chain links TRBV9 to TRBJ1-1; 7 nucleotides align to TRBD1. The V segment lost 3 bases and the J segment 6 bases; nucleotides outside the gene matches: 8. Germline V lookup: CDR1 SGDLS, CDR2 YYNGEE. CDR3 size: 14 residues. In DNA form, the CDR3 reads TGTGCCAGCAGCGCAGGACAGGTCAGTGCTGAAGCTTTCTTT. This gives the protein CASSAGQVSAEAFF. Full variable domain (rest looked up from reference TRBV9 and TRBJ1-1): DSGVTQTPKHLITATGQRVTLRCSPRSGDLSVYWYQQSLDQGLQFLIQYYNGEERAKGNILERFSAQQFPDLHSELNLSSLELGDSALYFCASSAGQVSAEAFFGQGTRLTVV.

J is TRBJ2-3 and V is TRBV2; 11 nucleotides agree with TRBD2. Germline V gene lookup returns CDR1 SNHLY and CDR2 FYNNEI. The CDR3 runs to 16 residues. After removal of 6 bases from V and 1 base from J, the junction contained 6 bases not matched to a gene. CDR3 loop: CASRMTSGDRTDTQYF. Written as DNA, the CDR3 is TGTGCCAGCAGGATGACTAGCGGGGACCGCACAGATACGCAGTATTTT.

The chain carries TRBV21-1 and TRBJ2-7; the table's D gene call, TRBD2, was not cross checked with the DNA. TRBV21-1 is assigned pseudogene status. The CDR3 covers 14 residues. The CDR3 region has the DNA TGTGCCAGCAGCAAAGACTCTGCGGCCTACGAGCAGTACTTC. This gives the protein CASSKDSAAYEQYF.

In the case of this clone: The identical CDR3 is also encoded by other nucleotide sequences in the sample. The chain carries TRBV28 and TRBJ2-1, with D maybe TRBD1 (6 bases). This CDR3 is 14 amino acids long. V lost 7 bases to trimming and J lost 8 bases, with 18 bases between them. The germline V gene has CDR1 MDHEN and CDR2 SYDVKM. CDR3 nucleotides: TGTGCCAGCAACGGCTTAAACAGGGCCCATGAGCAGTTCTTC. Protein sequence: CASNGLNRAHEQFF.

The chain employs TRBV9 and TRBJ1-2, with D perhaps TRBD1 (5 bases). CDR1 is SGDLS, CDR2 YYNGEE, per germline. Trimming took 4 bases from V and 4 from J, leaving 17 bases between them. The CDR3 is made up of 15 amino acids. The CDR3 DNA reads TGTGCCAGCAGCCCCCCGGGCAGGGTAGGCTATGGCTACACCTTC. It translates to CASSPPGRVGYGYTF.

The V call is TRBV27, the J call TRBJ2-7; 9 bases are a match to TRBD1. Germline values: CDR1 MNHEY, CDR2 SMNVEV (reference sequence). This CDR3 has 14 amino acids. Trimming took 5 bases from V and 6 from J; bases not matched to a gene: 8. CDR3 sequence (DNA): TGTGCCAGCAGTCTTACAGGGGGCGAGGGCGAGCAGTACTTC. Translating it yields CASSLTGGEGEQYF.

DNA of the CDR3: TGTGCCAGCAGTTCGGGAACTTCTAACTATGGCTACACCTTC. Translated, it gives CASSSGTSNYGYTF. The J gene is TRBJ1-2, the V gene TRBV28; D unclear. Germline V gene data show CDR1 as MDHEN and CDR2 as SYDVKM. CDR3 length: 14 residues. V was pared by 4 bases and J by 0 bases, with 9 bases between.

The chain's CDR3 is CAWSVPGMGTEAFF. CDR3 DNA sequence: TGTGCCTGGAGTGTCCCGGGGATGGGGACTGAAGCTTTCTTT. This sequence joins TRBV30 and TRBJ1-1; D gene ambiguous. The CDR3 loop spans 14 amino acids. The germline V gene has CDR1 GTSNPN and CDR2 SVGIG (reference sequence). With 0 bases removed from V and 5 bases from J, the gap between germline ends came to 13 bases.

This chain uses TRBV7-3 with TRBJ1-1; D not resolved. CDR3 length equals 16 residues. Trimming pared 3 bases from V and 0 bases from J, leaving 14 bases between. Germline V gives CDR1 SGHTA, CDR2 FQGTGA. CDR3 in DNA: TGTGCCAGCAGCTTCGGTCCGCCCGTTATGAACACTGAAGCTTTCTTT. Translating it yields CASSFGPPVMNTEAFF.

V is TRBV5-8 and J is TRBJ2-4, with D unresolved. The CDR3 has 14 amino acids. Trimming shortened V by 1 base and J by 0 bases, and 5 bases separated the two germline ends. Germline CDR1 reads SGHTS; CDR2 reads YDEGEE. CDR3 nucleotide sequence: TGTGCCAGCAGCTTGTCAAAAGCCAAAAACATTCAGTACTTC. It specifies CASSLSKAKNIQYF. Together with reference TRBV5-8 and TRBJ2-4, the CDR3 gives the full variable domain: EAGVTQSPTHLIKTRGQQATLRCSPISGHTSVYWYQQALGLGLQFLLWYDEGEERNRGNFPPRFSGRQFPNYSSELNVNALELEDSALYLCASSLSKAKNIQYFGAGTRLSVL.

This clone was counted only a few times. J is TRBJ2-1 and V is TRBV4-1; 7 bases fit TRBD2. V trimming: 0 bases; J trimming: 9 bases; junction bases outside the gene matches: 2. CDR1 is MGHRA, CDR2 YSYEKL, per germline. The CDR3 loop spans 13 amino acids. The CDR3 here is CASSQDPGGEQFF. The CDR3 nucleotides read TGCGCCAGCAGCCAAGATCCGGGGGGTGAGCAGTTCTTC.

This chain uses TRBV2 with TRBJ2-1, with D maybe TRBD2 (5 bases). The V gene lost 5 bases and the J gene lost 0 bases, with 17 bases spanning the gap. Germline CDR1 reads SNHLY; CDR2 reads FYNNEI. CDR3 length: 17 residues. The CDR3 nucleotides read TGTGCCAGCAGTCGAGGGTTGAGTTTTAGCTCCTACAATGAGCAGTTCTTC. Translation: CASSRGLSFSSYNEQFF.

The chain is built from TRBV6-1 and TRBJ1-1; D possibly corresponds to TRBD1 (5 bases). This CDR3 contains 14 residues. The germline CDR1 and CDR2 sequences are MNHNS and SASEGT. Between the trimmed V and J ends, which lost 3 bases and 8 bases, there was a span of 16 bases. CDR3: CASSELAGLLEAFF. The CDR3 nucleotides read TGTGCCAGCAGTGAGCTTGCGGGGCTTTTGGAAGCTTTCTTT.

The chain couples TRBV11-2 to TRBJ2-5; TRBD1 matches at 8 bases. The CDR3 runs to 15 residues. With 1 base clipped from V and 5 bases from J, the junction kept 6 bases outside the gene matches. Germline V gene sequence: CDR1 SGHAT, CDR2 FQNNGV. The CDR3 DNA follows: TGTGCCAGCAGCTTAGTCAGGGGGCGAGAGGAGACCCAGTACTTC. Its protein is CASSLVRGREETQYF.